This T cell receptor beta chain emerged from a study of blood T cells in healthy people across ages (dated by TCRdb to 2014 to 2015). Regarding the study in general: Template switching captured roughly one uniquely barcoded TCR beta cDNA molecule per two T cells in model experiments. Donors were grouped into four age groups: young (average roughly 16 years), middle-aged (around 39), aged (about 60) and long-lived (just over 80). To avoid experimental bias, donors of different ages were distributed randomly across sequencing lanes. Using the same blood draw, the study looked at two additional independent replicas of 1 million unique cDNA reads for two donors, one aged 18 to 29 and the other aged 80 or older. To track age-related changes in TCR beta repertoire diversity, the study relied on deep sequencing normalized with unique cDNA molecular identifiers. Overall study results and their limits: The long-lived group showed more naive CD4+ T cells, fewer expanded clones and increased TCR diversity than the aged group, suggesting age selection. The percentage of naive T cells measured by flow cytometry correlated strongly with observed TCR beta diversity. Total diversity estimates from one million sequenced T cells were considered lower bounds and underestimates. As age increased, observed TCR beta diversity per million T cells dropped in a roughly linear way, and a significant reduction was already evident by age 40. Because donor CMV infection status was unknown, age-related changes in expanded clonotypes were potentially confounded. Conclusive comparison of naive and antigen-experienced compartments was prevented by the profiling of bulk unsorted PBMCs.

On this clonotype: Its cognate antigen has yet to be identified. Base qualities are not at hand, and no much larger clone is one base apart.

Libraries came from 5' RACE. Sequencing was performed on an Illumina HiSeq 2500. A second PCR of roughly 7 to 11 cycles was performed with a sample-barcoded 5' primer and a J-beta primer mix. A template-switch 5' adaptor carrying 12 random nucleotides introduced a unique molecular identifier onto each TCR beta cDNA molecule. At least 2.5 million CDR3-containing paired-end reads were obtained from each sample. First-strand cDNA was synthesized from all RNA with the Mint cDNA synthesis kit, primed by a TRBC-specific oligonucleotide. After uracil-DNA glycosylase treatment, a first 18-cycle PCR used universal primers M1SS and BC2_uni_R on all cDNA. Under the source paper's analysis protocol: For normalization, 1 million high-quality reads, each with a distinct molecular identifier, were randomly selected from each sample. Instead of being binned into consensus sequences, reads that shared molecular identifiers were thrown out. CDR3 identification, clonotype clustering and error correction used MiTCR with a Q25 quality threshold and the strictest error-elimination algorithm. A nonparametric unseen species model with Euler transformation was used to estimate a lower bound on total TCR beta diversity. TCRdb cleaned the public reads at Q25 with fastp, built clones with MiXCR and kept in-frame beta chains. Under each unique CDR3 protein, matching rows form one entry showing the most common genes and DNA. The V and J calls reflect TCRdb's pipeline rather than the authors' work. For this sample the table gives about 580,000 distinct CDR3 sequences, of which under 55% were detected only once. 20% to 25% of the sample is taken by the ten largest.

The donors were around 39 Caucasian individuals from Russia, aged roughly 6 to 100 years, who were systemically healthy. Roughly 10 milliliters of peripheral blood were collected from each donor into EDTA-treated Vacutainer tubes. Ficoll-Paque density-gradient centrifugation was used to isolate PBMCs, with at least 6.5 million per sample. Trizol reagent was used to extract total RNA from PBMCs, with at least 5.5 micrograms per sample. For every donor, an aliquot of PBMCs went through flow cytometry to measure the percentages of naive CD45RAhigh/CD27high T cells. This TCR was sampled from a man older than 75 in good health. The sample consisted of blood.

The CDR3 region reads CASSLFGGLVSGRQETQYF. The nucleotide sequence is given as TGCGCCAGCAGCTTGTTCGGGGGACTAGTTTCGGGTCGTCAAGAGACCCAGTACTTC. This chain is built from TRBV5-1 and TRBJ2-5, and TRBD2 matches 8 of the central bases. Compared with germline, V lacks 1 base and J lacks 2 bases; bases without a gene match: 16. Per the germline V gene, SGHRS is the CDR1 and YFSETQ is the CDR2. The CDR3 numbers 19 residues from cysteine through phenylalanine. Only CDR3 DNA remains: 57 bases, in frame from the first base.